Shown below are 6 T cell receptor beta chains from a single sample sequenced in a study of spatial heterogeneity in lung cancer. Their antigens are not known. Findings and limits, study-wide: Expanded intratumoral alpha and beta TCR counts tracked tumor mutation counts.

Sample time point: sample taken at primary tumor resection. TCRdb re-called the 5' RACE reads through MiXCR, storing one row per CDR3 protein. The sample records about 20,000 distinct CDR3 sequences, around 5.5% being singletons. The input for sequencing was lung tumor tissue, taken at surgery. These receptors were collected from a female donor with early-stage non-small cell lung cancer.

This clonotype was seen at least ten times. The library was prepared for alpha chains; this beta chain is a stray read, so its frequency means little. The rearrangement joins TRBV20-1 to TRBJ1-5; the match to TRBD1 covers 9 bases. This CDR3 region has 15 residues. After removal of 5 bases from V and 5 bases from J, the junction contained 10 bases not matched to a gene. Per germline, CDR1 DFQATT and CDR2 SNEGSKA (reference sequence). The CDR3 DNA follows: TGCAGTGCTTTGAGCCGGACAGGGGCCGATCAGCCCCAGCATTTT. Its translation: CSALSRTGADQPQHF.

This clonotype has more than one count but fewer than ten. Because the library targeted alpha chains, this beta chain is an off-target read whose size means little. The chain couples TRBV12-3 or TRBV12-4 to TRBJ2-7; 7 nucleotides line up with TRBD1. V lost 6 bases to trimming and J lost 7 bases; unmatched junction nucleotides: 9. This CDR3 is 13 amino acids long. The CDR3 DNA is TGTGCCAGCAGCCTAAACCAACAGGGGGAGCAGTACTTC. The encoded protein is CASSLNQQGEQYF.

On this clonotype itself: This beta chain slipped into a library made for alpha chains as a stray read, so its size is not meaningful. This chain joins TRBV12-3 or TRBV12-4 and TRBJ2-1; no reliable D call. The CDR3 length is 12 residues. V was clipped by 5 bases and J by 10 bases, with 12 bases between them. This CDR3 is CASSQTPYEQFF. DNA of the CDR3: TGTGCCAGCAGTCAGACTCCCTACGAGCAGTTCTTC.

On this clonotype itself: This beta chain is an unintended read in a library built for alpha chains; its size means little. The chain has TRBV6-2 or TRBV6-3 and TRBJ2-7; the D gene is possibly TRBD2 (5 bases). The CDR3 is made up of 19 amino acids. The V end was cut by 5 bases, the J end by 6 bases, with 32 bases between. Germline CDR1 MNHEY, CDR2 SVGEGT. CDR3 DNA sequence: TGTGCCAGCAGTCCCCTCAACCTCCGGACCCGATCTTCGAGGGTCGAGCAGTACTTC. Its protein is CASSPLNLRTRSSRVEQYF.

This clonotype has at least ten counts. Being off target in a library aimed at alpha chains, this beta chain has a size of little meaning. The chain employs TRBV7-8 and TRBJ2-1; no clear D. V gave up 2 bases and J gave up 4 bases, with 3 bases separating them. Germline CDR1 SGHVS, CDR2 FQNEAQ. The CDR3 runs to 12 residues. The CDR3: CASSLIYNEQFF. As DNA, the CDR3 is TGTGCCAGCAGCTTAATTTACAATGAGCAGTTCTTC.

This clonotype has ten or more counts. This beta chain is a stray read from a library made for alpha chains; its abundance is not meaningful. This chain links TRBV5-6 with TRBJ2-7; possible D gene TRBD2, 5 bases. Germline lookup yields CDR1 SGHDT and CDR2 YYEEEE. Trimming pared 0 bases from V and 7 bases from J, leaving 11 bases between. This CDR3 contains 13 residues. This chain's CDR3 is CASSLVGVREQYF. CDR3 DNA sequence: TGTGCCAGCAGCTTGGTCGGGGTTCGTGAGCAGTACTTC.